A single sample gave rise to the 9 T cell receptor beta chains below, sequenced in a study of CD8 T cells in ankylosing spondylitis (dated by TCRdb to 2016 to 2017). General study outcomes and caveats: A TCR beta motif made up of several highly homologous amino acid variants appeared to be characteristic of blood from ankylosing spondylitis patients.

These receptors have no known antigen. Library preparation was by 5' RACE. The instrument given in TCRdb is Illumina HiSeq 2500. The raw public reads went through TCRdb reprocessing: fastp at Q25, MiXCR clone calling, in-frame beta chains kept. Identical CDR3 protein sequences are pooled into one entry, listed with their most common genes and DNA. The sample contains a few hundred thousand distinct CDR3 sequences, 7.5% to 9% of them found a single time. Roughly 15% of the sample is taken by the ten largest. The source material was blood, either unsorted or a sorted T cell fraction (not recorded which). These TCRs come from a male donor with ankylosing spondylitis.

The chain's CDR3 is CASSLDGRYNEQFF. In DNA, the CDR3 is TGTGCCAGCAGCTTAGACGGCCGTTACAATGAGCAGTTCTTC. V is TRBV7-7 and J is TRBJ2-1; no clear D gene. The CDR3 is 14 amino acids. Trimming cost V 1 base and J 4 bases, with 8 bases left between them. Germline assignment: CDR1 SSHAT and CDR2 FNYEAQ (reference sequence). Supplemented by reference TRBV7-7 and TRBJ2-1, the full variable domain reads GAGVSQSPRYKVTKRGQDVTLRCDPISSHATLYWYQQALGQGPEFLTYFNYEAQPDKSGLPSDRFSAERPEGSISTLTIQRTEQRDSAMYRCASSLDGRYNEQFFGPGTRLTVL.

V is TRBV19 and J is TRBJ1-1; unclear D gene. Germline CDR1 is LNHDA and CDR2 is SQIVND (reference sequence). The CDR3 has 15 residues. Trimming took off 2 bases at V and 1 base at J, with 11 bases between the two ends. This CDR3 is CASSITAGQNTEAFF. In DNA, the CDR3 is TGTGCCAGTAGTATAACGGCAGGCCAGAACACTGAAGCTTTCTTT.

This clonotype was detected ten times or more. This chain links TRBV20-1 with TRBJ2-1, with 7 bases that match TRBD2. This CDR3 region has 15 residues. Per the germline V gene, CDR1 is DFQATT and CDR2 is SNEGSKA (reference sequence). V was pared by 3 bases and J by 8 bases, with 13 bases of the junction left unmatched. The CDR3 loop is CSASPTSVRSDEQFF. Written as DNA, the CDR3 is TGCAGTGCTAGCCCAACTAGCGTCAGGTCCGATGAGCAGTTCTTC.

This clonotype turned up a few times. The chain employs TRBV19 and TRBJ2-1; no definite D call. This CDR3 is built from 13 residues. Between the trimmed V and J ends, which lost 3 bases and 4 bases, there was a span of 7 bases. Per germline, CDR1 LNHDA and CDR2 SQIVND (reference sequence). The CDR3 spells CASSIPHYNEQFF. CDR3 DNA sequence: TGTGCCAGTAGTATCCCTCATTACAATGAGCAGTTCTTC.

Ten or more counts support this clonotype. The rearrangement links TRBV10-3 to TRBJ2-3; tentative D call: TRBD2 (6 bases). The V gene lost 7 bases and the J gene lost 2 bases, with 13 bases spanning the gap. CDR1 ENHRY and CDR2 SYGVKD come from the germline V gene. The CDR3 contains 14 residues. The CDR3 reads CAITSGVDTDTQYF. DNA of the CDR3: TGTGCCATCACTTCGGGAGTCGACACAGATACGCAGTATTTT.

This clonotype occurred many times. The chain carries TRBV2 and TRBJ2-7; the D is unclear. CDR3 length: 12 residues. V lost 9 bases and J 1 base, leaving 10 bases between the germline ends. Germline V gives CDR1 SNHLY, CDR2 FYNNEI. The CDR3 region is CASKRASYEQYF. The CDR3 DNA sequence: TGTGCCAGTAAACGGGCTTCCTACGAGCAGTACTTC.

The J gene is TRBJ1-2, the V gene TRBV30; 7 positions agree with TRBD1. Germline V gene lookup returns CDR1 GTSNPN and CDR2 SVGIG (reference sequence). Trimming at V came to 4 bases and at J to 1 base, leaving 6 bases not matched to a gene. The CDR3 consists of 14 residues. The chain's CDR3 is CAWTGGNDNYGYTF. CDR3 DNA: TGTGCCTGGACAGGGGGTAATGATAACTATGGCTACACCTTC.

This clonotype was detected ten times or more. The CDR3 DNA reads as TGTGCCAGCAGCGGAGGGGCGCCGAATTCACCCCTCCACTTT. It encodes CASSGGAPNSPLHF. The V and J genes are TRBV7-2 and TRBJ1-6, with a tentative D call TRBD1 (5 bases). The CDR3 spans 14 residues. CDR1 SGHTA and CDR2 FQGNSA come from the germline V gene. V was trimmed by 5 bases and J by 7 bases, leaving 12 bases between them. Variable domain in full (rest from reference TRBV7-2 and TRBJ1-6): GAGVSQSPSNKVTEKGKDVELRCDPISGHTALYWYRQSLGQGLEFLIYFQGNSAPDKSGLPSDRFSAERTGGSVSTLTIQRTQQEDSAVYLCASSGGAPNSPLHFGNGTRLTVT.

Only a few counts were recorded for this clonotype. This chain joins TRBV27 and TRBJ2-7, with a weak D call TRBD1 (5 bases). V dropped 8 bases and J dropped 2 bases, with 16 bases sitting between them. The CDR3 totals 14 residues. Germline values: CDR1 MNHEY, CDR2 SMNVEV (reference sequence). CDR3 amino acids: CASSVGRTPYEQYF. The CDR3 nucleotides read TGTGCCAGCTCTGTGGGGCGAACCCCCTACGAGCAGTACTTC.